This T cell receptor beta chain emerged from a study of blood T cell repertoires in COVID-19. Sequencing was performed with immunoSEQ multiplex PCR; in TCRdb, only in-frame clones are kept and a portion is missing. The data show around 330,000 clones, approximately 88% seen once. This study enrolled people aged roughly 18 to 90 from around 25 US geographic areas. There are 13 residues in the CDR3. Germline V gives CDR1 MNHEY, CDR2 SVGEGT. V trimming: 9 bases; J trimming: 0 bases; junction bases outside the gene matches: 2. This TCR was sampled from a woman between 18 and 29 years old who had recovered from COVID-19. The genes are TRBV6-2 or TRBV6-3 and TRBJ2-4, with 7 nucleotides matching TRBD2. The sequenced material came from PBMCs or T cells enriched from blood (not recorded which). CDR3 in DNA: TGTGCCAGTAGCGGGCTAGCCAAAAACATTCAGTACTTC. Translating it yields CASSGLAKNIQYF.